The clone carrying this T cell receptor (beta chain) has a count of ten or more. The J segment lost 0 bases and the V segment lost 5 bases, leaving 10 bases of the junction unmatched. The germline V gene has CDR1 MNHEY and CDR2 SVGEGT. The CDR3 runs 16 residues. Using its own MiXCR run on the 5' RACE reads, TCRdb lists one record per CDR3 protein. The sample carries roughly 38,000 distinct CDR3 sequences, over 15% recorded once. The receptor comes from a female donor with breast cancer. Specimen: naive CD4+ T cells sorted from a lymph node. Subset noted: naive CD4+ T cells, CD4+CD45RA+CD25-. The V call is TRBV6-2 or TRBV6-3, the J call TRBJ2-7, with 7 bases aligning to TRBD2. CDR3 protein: CASSPRGRASSYEQYF. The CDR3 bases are TGTGCCAGCAGTCCTCGAGGGAGGGCCAGCTCCTACGAGCAGTACTTC.